This entry concerns a single T cell receptor beta chain. The Seattle site enrolled patients during active infection and followed them longitudinally. These data originate in a study of blood T cell repertoires in COVID-19. Authors' processing steps: Using reference gene primer amplification, nucleated cell counts were estimated. Sequencing used immunoSEQ multiplex PCR; TCRdb keeps in-frame clones, though not all of them. The DNA was the basis for D and trimming; V, J and clone size are from that table. The data contain roughly 100,000 clones, roughly 89% of them seen just once; the ten biggest clones take up about 4.2%. V was clipped by 6 bases and J by 4 bases, with 16 bases between them. Germline V lookup: CDR1 LNHDA, CDR2 SQIVND (reference sequence). The CDR3 runs to 14 residues.

The sequenced sample consisted of peripheral blood. The source is a human donor with COVID-19, enrolled during active disease. The donor label of this sample is uncertain. The V call is TRBV19, the J call TRBJ2-7, with D tentatively TRBD1 (6 bases). This CDR3 reads CASRPGTSQYEQYF. The DNA for the CDR3 is TGTGCCAGTAGACCAGGGACATCCCAATACGAGCAGTACTTC.